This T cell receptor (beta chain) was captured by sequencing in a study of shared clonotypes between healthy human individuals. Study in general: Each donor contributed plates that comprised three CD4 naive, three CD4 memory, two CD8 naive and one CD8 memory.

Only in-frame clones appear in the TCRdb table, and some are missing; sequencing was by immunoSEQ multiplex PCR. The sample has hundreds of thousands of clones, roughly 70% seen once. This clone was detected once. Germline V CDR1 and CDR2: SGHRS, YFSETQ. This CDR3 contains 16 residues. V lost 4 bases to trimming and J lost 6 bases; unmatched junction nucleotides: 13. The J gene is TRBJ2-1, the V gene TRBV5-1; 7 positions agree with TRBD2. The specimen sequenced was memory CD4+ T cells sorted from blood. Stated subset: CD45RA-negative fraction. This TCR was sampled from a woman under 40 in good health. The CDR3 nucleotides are TGCGCCAGCAGCCCCTATCTGGCTAGCGGACCCAATGAGCAGTTCTTC. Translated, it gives CASSPYLASGPNEQFF.